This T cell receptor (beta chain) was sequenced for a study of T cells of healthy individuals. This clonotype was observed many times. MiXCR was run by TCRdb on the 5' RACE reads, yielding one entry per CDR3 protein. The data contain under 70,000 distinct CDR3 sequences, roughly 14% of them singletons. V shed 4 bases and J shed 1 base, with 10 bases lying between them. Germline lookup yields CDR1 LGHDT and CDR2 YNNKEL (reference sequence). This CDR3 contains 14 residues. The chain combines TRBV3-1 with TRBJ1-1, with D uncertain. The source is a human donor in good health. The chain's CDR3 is CASSPLGENTEAFF. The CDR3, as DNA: TGTGCCAGCAGCCCCCTGGGAGAGAACACTGAAGCTTTCTTT.